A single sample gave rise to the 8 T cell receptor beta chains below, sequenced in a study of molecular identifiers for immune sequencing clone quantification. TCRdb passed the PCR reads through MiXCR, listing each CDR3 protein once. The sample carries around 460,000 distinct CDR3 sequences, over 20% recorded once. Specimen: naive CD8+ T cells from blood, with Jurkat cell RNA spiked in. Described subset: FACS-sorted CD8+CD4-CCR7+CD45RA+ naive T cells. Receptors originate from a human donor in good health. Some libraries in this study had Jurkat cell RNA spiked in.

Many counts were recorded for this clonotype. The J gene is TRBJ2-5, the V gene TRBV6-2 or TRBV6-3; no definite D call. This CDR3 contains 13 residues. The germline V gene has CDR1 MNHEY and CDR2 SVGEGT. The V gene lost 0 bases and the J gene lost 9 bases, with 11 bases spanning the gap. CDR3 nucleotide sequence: TGTGCCAGCAGTTACTCGATGGGTTCGTCCCAGTACTTC. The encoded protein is CASSYSMGSSQYF.

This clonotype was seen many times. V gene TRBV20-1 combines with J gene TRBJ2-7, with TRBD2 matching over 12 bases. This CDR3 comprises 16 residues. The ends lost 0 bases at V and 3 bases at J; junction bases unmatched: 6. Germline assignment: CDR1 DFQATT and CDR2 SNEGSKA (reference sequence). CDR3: CSARDPLAGGFYEQYF. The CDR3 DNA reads TGCAGTGCTAGAGACCCACTAGCGGGAGGATTCTACGAGCAGTACTTC.

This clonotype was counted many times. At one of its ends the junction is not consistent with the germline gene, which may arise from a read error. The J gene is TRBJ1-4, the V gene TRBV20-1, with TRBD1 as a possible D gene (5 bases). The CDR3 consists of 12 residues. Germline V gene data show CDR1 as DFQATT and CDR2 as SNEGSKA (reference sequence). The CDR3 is CSAKARTPQVDF. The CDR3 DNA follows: TGCAGTGCTAAGGCTAGGACACCCCAAGTGGATTTT.

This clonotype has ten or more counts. Here the CDR3 reads CASSQVPGVSADTQYF. The CDR3 region has the DNA TGCGCCAGCAGCCAAGTCCCAGGGGTTTCCGCAGATACGCAGTATTTT. The rearrangement uses TRBV4-3 and TRBJ2-3; maybe TRBD1 (6 bases). CDR1 is LGHNA and CDR2 is YSLEER in the germline V gene. Trimming took 1 base from V and 4 from J, leaving 15 bases between them. The CDR3 totals 16 residues.

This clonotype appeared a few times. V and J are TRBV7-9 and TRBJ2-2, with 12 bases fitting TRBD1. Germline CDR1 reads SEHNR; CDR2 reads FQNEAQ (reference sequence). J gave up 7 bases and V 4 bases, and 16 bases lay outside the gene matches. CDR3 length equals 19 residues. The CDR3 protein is CASSSRDRGRRLQSGELFF. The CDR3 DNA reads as TGTGCCAGCAGCTCCCGGGACAGGGGGCGCCGTCTTCAGAGCGGGGAGCTGTTTTTT.

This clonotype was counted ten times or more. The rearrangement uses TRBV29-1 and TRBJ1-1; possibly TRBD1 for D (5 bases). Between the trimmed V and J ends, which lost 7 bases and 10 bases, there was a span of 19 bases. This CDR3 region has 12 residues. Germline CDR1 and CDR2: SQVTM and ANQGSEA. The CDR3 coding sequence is TGCAGCGGACTTACAGGCGAACTAGGAGCTTTCTTT. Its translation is CSGLTGELGAFF.

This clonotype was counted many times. CDR3 loop: CASSEASLGGGQPQHF. The CDR3 bases are TGTGCCAGCAGTGAAGCGTCGTTGGGAGGGGGCCAGCCCCAGCATTTT. The V and J genes are TRBV6-1 and TRBJ1-5; 7 bases line up with TRBD1. CDR3 length: 16 amino acids. Germline V gene lookup returns CDR1 MNHNS and CDR2 SASEGT. V lost 0 bases, J lost 7 bases, and 9 bases stayed unmatched.

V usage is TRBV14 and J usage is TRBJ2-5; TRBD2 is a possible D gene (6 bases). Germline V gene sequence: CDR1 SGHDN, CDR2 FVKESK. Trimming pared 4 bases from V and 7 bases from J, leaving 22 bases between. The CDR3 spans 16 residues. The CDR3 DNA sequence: TGTGCCAGCAGCCGGGGGGTCGGGGTTCGAGATGTGACCCAGTACTTC. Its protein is CASSRGVGVRDVTQYF.